Below, one T cell receptor (beta chain) is given with its context. Its target is unknown. Sequencing was performed with immunoSEQ multiplex PCR; in TCRdb, only in-frame clones are kept and a portion is missing. Among over 100,000 clones, 90% to 95% were seen once, and the ten largest hold approximately 0.73%. This sample was taken from a study of siplizumab effects on memory and regulatory T cells. Study results and caveats: Sequences below about 10^-5 frequency were poorly captured, limiting mapping of alloreactive clones. In controls, about 28% of mappable alloreactive CD4+ clones were Treg-derived on average, versus about 64% with siplizumab. It seemed that naive T cells were more diverse than memory cells and were major contributors to the alloresponse.

The trim removed 4 bases at V and 1 base at J, leaving 1 base unmatched. The CDR3 extends over 14 amino acids. Germline V gene data show CDR1 as MNHNS and CDR2 as SASEGT. The sequence came from a human donor in good health. The chain carries TRBV6-1 and TRBJ1-1; 9 nucleotides line up with TRBD1. Input material: Tregs sorted from blood. CDR3 sequence (DNA): TGTGCCAGCAGTGCGGACAGGGGGAACACTGAAGCTTTCTTT. It yields the protein CASSADRGNTEAFF.